This TCR beta chain was observed in a study of Ad26.COV2.S vaccination and SARS-CoV-2 variants. About the research overall: Participant was drawn from the COV1001 Ad26.COV2.S trial arm. Study results and limitations: Among vaccine recipients, spike-specific TCR breadth exceeded that of placebo recipients. The breadth of spike-specific CD8+ and CD4+ T cell responses after vaccination was reportedly substantial.

The V gene lost 3 bases and the J gene lost 0 bases, with 8 bases spanning the gap. Germline V gene lookup returns CDR1 KGHSH and CDR2 LQKENI. The CDR3 extends over 14 amino acids. Method: immunoSEQ multiplex PCR; TCRdb's copy keeps in-frame clones and lacks some. The sample shows 300,000 to 350,000 clones, more than 70% of them seen only once. A note on this clone: The antigen remains unidentified.

Treatment: 15 to 20 received Ad26.COV2.S at low or high dose, single or two shots; about 5 received placebo; per-sample allocation not given. Day 63 following the first vaccine or placebo injection was when the samples were taken. Source: peripheral blood, taken in a trial of Ad26.COV2.S vaccine versus placebo. The V and J genes are TRBV18 and TRBJ1-1; possibly TRBD1 for D (5 bases). This sequence was found in a person between 18 and 59 years old who received the Ad26.COV2.S COVID-19 vaccine or a placebo. CDR3 protein: CASSPGGMNTEAFF. As DNA, the CDR3 is TGTGCCAGCTCACCGGGGGGAATGAACACTGAAGCTTTCTTT.